Each of the 29 T cell receptor beta chains below was sequenced from the same sample in a study of blood T cell repertoires in COVID-19. Sequencing used immunoSEQ multiplex PCR; TCRdb keeps in-frame clones, though not all of them. The table lists roughly 40,000 clones, about nine tenths of them singletons. Sequences were obtained from peripheral blood. The receptors were sampled from a human donor in a cohort sampled during active COVID-19.

This sequence joins TRBV2 and TRBJ1-1; 8 bases agree with TRBD1. The CDR3 extends over 15 amino acids. The germline gives CDR1 SNHLY, CDR2 FYNNEI. V lost 3 bases, J lost 1 base, and 4 bases stayed unmatched. This CDR3 is CASSEYQGANTEAFF. DNA for the CDR3: TGTGCCAGCAGTGAGTACCAGGGGGCGAACACTGAAGCTTTCTTT.

For the CDR3, the DNA is TGTGCCAGCAGCGTAGTTGTGGGGCCCACTGAAGCTTTCTTT. It translates to CASSVVVGPTEAFF. The chain has TRBV9 and TRBJ1-1; possible D gene TRBD1, 5 bases. V gave up 0 bases and J gave up 4 bases, with 10 bases separating them. This CDR3 comprises 14 residues. Looked up from germline, CDR1 is SGDLS and CDR2 is YYNGEE.

The genes are TRBV5-1 and TRBJ2-1, with 13 nucleotides matching TRBD2. From germline, CDR1 is SGHRS and CDR2 YFSETQ. CDR3 length: 17 residues. V lost 2 bases, J lost 7 bases, and 9 bases stayed unmatched. CDR3 bases: TGCGCCAGCAGCTTACCTCCCGGGACTAGCGGGGTAAATGAGCAGTTCTTC. Its translation: CASSLPPGTSGVNEQFF.

This chain links TRBV7-2 with TRBJ2-5, with D possibly matching TRBD2 (5 bases). The CDR3 covers 13 residues. Trimming pared 1 base from V and 5 bases from J, leaving 8 bases between. Germline-derived CDR1 and CDR2 are SGHTA and FQGNSA. CDR3 in amino acids: CASSLVTGETQYF. The CDR3 coding sequence is TGTGCCAGCAGCTTAGTGACGGGGGAGACCCAGTACTTC.

This sequence joins TRBV20-1 and TRBJ1-6; no clear D. Trimming took 3 bases from V and 15 from J, leaving 12 bases between them. The CDR3 loop spans 11 amino acids. Germline V gene sequence: CDR1 DFQATT, CDR2 SNEGSKA (reference sequence). The CDR3 DNA reads as TGCAGTGCTAGGGCGGATCTTAACCTCCACTTT. It yields the protein CSARADLNLHF.

In DNA, the CDR3 is TGTGCCTGGAGCTCGGGACAGGGATTCTACGAGCAGTACTTC. This sequence encodes CAWSSGQGFYEQYF. V and J are TRBV30 and TRBJ2-7; TRBD1 agrees at 9 bases. The junction had 6 bases not matched to a gene; V was cut back by 3 bases and J by 3 bases. The germline CDR1 and CDR2 sequences are GTSNPN and SVGIG (reference sequence). The CDR3 is made up of 14 amino acids.

The chain carries TRBV6-2 or TRBV6-3 and TRBJ2-1; D call uncertain. Trimming shortened V by 3 bases and J by 4 bases, and 16 bases separated the two germline ends. The CDR3 spans 16 residues. CDR1 is MNHEY, CDR2 SVGEGT, per germline. CDR3 DNA: TGTGCCAGCAGTTATGGTTTGACGACACAATACAATGAGCAGTTCTTC. It yields the protein CASSYGLTTQYNEQFF.

The chain combines TRBV7-9 with TRBJ1-1, with 8 bases matching TRBD1. CDR1 is SEHNR, CDR2 FQNEAQ, per germline (reference sequence). This CDR3 region has 15 residues. Trimming at V came to 5 bases and at J to 1 base, leaving 6 bases not matched to a gene. Written as DNA, the CDR3 is TGTGCCAGCAGCGCACCAGGGGGCACGAACACTGAAGCTTTCTTT. It specifies CASSAPGGTNTEAFF. The complete variable domain, with remaining parts taken from reference TRBV7-9 and TRBJ1-1, reads DTGVSQNPRHKITKRGQNVTFRCDPISEHNRLYWYRQTLGQGPEFLTYFQNEAQLEKSRLLSDRFSAERPKGSFSTLEIQRTEQGDSAMYLCASSAPGGTNTEAFFGQGTRLTVV.

This clone was recorded a few times. This chain links TRBV6-5 with TRBJ1-5; the D is unclear. Trimming removed 5 bases from V and 0 bases from J, with 5 bases in between. Germline CDR1 MNHEY, CDR2 SVGAGI. The length of the CDR3 is 13 residues. CDR3 in amino acids: CASSPNSNQPQHF. DNA of the CDR3: TGTGCCAGCAGTCCTAATAGCAATCAGCCCCAGCATTTT.

V and J are TRBV24-1 and TRBJ2-1; maybe TRBD1 (6 bases). The V end lost 3 bases, the J end lost 8 bases, and 13 bases lay between the germline ends. This CDR3 spans 14 amino acids. Germline V gene lookup returns CDR1 KGHDR and CDR2 SFDVKD. CDR3 DNA: TGTGCCACCAGTGATCAGGGGTGGAAGGATGAGCAGTTCTTC. Protein sequence: CATSDQGWKDEQFF.

The table lists this clone with a few counts. The chain combines TRBV6-5 with TRBJ1-5; TRBD1 agrees at 8 bases. The CDR3 is 15 amino acids. The germline CDR1 and CDR2 sequences are MNHEY and SVGAGI. Trimming removed 5 bases from V and 7 bases from J; junction bases left unmatched: 10. The CDR3 nucleotides read TGTGCCAGCAGTCTAGGACAGGGTTTTAGACAGCCCCAGCATTTT. It is translated as CASSLGQGFRQPQHF.

This clone has a single count. The chain couples TRBV6-2 or TRBV6-3 to TRBJ1-5; D is ambiguous. The CDR3 extends over 16 amino acids. The V gene lost 5 bases and the J gene lost 3 bases, with 17 bases spanning the gap. The V gene's germline CDR1 is MNHEY and CDR2 SVGEGT. CDR3 sequence (DNA): TGTGCCAGCAGTAAGGTTTGGGCTTCTTTCAATCAGCCCCAGCATTTT. Translating gives CASSKVWASFNQPQHF.

J is TRBJ2-2 and V is TRBV18, with D possibly being TRBD2 (5 bases). The germline gives CDR1 KGHSH, CDR2 LQKENI. This CDR3 is 12 amino acids long. The V and J ends lost 6 bases and 5 bases respectively, with 7 bases between them. This CDR3 reads CASSQRTGELFF. In nucleotides, the CDR3 is TGTGCCAGCTCCCAGCGGACCGGGGAGCTGTTTTTT.

This CDR3 is CASSVRQGGVTDTQYF. The CDR3 nucleotides are TGTGCCAGCAGCGTGCGACAGGGGGGTGTCACAGATACGCAGTATTTT. The chain carries TRBV9 and TRBJ2-3; 9 positions agree with TRBD1. V trimming: 2 bases; J trimming: 2 bases; junction bases outside the gene matches: 6. The CDR3 spans 16 residues. Germline CDR1 is SGDLS and CDR2 is YYNGEE.

The CDR3 nucleotides read TGTGCCAGCAGCTTGCAAGCTGAAAATAATAATTCACCCCTCCACTTT. Translating it yields CASSLQAENNNSPLHF. V usage is TRBV9 and J usage is TRBJ1-6; D gene unclear. The CDR3 contains 16 residues. Germline CDR1 and CDR2: SGDLS and YYNGEE. V was trimmed by 4 bases and J by 5 bases, leaving 16 bases between them.

The chain has TRBV5-6 and TRBJ1-2, with a weak D call TRBD1 (5 bases). This CDR3 spans 13 amino acids. V was trimmed by 4 bases and J by 3 bases, leaving 10 bases between them. Germline loops: CDR1 SGHDT, CDR2 YYEEEE. The CDR3 loop is CASSTDTYYGYTF. DNA of the CDR3: TGTGCCAGCAGCACGGACACCTACTATGGCTACACCTTC.

The V call is TRBV10-3, the J call TRBJ2-1, with 10 bases fitting TRBD2. The V and J ends lost 10 bases and 4 bases, in that order; junction bases with no gene match: 4. This CDR3 is 13 amino acids long. CDR1 and CDR2 (germline): ENHRY, SYGVKD. DNA of the CDR3: TGTGCCAGCGAGCGGGGGGGATACAATGAGCAGTTCTTC. Protein: CASERGGYNEQFF.

The V gene is TRBV27, the J gene TRBJ2-7; 7 bases map to TRBD1. The germline gives CDR1 MNHEY, CDR2 SMNVEV (reference sequence). With 6 bases clipped from V and 2 bases from J, the junction kept 7 bases outside the gene matches. The CDR3 has 14 amino acids. In DNA form, the CDR3 reads TGTGCCAGCAGCCACCGACAGGGCGCCTACGAGCAGTACTTC. This translates into CASSHRQGAYEQYF.

V is TRBV15 and J is TRBJ1-2; 12 bases match TRBD1. The germline V gene encodes CDR1 LNHNV and CDR2 YYDKDF (reference sequence). The V and J ends lost 0 bases and 5 bases, in that order; junction bases with no gene match: 4. The CDR3 is made up of 16 amino acids. The CDR3 DNA reads as TGTGCCACCAGCAGAGATCCGGGACAGGGGGCTTATGGCTACACCTTC. Protein product: CATSRDPGQGAYGYTF.

The chain has TRBV30 and TRBJ1-2; D gene uncertain. CDR1 is GTSNPN and CDR2 is SVGIG in the germline V gene (reference sequence). CDR3 length: 14 residues. Trimming pared 1 base from V and 0 bases from J, leaving 9 bases between. The DNA of the CDR3 is TGTGCCTGGAGTGCCCACAGAGCTAACTATGGCTACACCTTC. This translates into CAWSAHRANYGYTF. The whole variable domain, filled in from reference TRBV30 and TRBJ1-2, reads SQTIHQWPATLVQPVGSPLSLECTVEGTSNPNLYWYRQAAGRGLQLLFYSVGIGQISSEVPQNLSASRPQDRQFILSSKKLLLSDSGFYLCAWSAHRANYGYTFGSGTRLTVV.

The V call is TRBV7-9, the J call TRBJ1-4, with D possibly TRBD1 on 6 matching bases. V was shortened by 1 base and J by 3 bases, with 9 bases between the two germline ends. The CDR3 contains 15 residues. Germline CDR1 is SEHNR and CDR2 is FQNEAQ (reference sequence). The CDR3 sequence is CASSLEGQPNEKLFF. DNA for the CDR3: TGTGCCAGCAGCTTAGAGGGACAACCTAATGAAAAACTGTTTTTT.

This sequence joins TRBV5-1 and TRBJ1-6, with a possible D match to TRBD1 (6 bases). Per germline, CDR1 SGHRS and CDR2 YFSETQ. Trimming took 6 bases from V and 6 from J, leaving 19 bases between them. This CDR3 contains 16 residues. The CDR3 DNA sequence: TGCGCCAGCAAAAACGCAAAAAGGGGGGGTAATTCACCCCTCCACTTT. Protein sequence: CASKNAKRGGNSPLHF.

V and J are TRBV19 and TRBJ1-5, with 8 positions matching TRBD1. The CDR3 is 15 residues long. CDR1 and CDR2 (germline): LNHDA, SQIVND (reference sequence). V was clipped by 5 bases and J by 5 bases; unmatched bases: 8. The CDR3 bases are TGTGCCAGTAGTGTCGGGACAGGAAATTATCAGCCCCAGCATTTT. This codes for CASSVGTGNYQPQHF.

V gene TRBV19 combines with J gene TRBJ1-1; a possible D gene is TRBD1 (6 bases). V was trimmed by 3 bases and J by 4 bases, leaving 9 bases between them. Germline CDR1 reads LNHDA; CDR2 reads SQIVND (reference sequence). There are 13 residues in the CDR3. CDR3 residues: CASSMQGSTEAFF. The CDR3 bases are TGTGCCAGTAGTATGCAGGGGAGCACTGAAGCTTTCTTT.

This chain uses TRBV19 with TRBJ2-2; a possible D gene is TRBD1 (5 bases). V gave up 4 bases and J gave up 7 bases, with 13 bases separating them. Looked up from germline, CDR1 is LNHDA and CDR2 is SQIVND (reference sequence). The CDR3 is 14 amino acids. CDR3 region: CASSNLPGNGELFF. CDR3 coding DNA: TGTGCCAGTAGTAACCTCCCAGGGAACGGGGAGCTGTTTTTT. The variable domain in full, completed from reference TRBV19 and TRBJ2-2, reads DGGITQSPKYLFRKEGQNVTLSCEQNLNHDAMYWYRQDPGQGLRLIYYSQIVNDFQKGDIAEGYSVSREKKESFPLTVTSAQKNPTAFYLCASSNLPGNGELFFGEGSRLTVL.

The gene calls are TRBV12-5 and TRBJ2-7; the match to TRBD1 covers 7 bases. Per germline, CDR1 LGHNT and CDR2 FRNRAP. This CDR3 spans 14 amino acids. The V and J ends lost 5 bases and 7 bases, in that order; junction bases with no gene match: 11. The CDR3 loop reads CASGPKTGLCEQYF. The CDR3 DNA sequence: TGTGCTAGTGGTCCAAAGACAGGGCTATGTGAGCAGTACTTC.

The table lists this clone with a few counts. The chain links TRBV24-1 to TRBJ1-3; D is uncertain. Trimming shortened V by 4 bases and J by 2 bases, and 11 bases separated the two germline ends. CDR1 is KGHDR, CDR2 SFDVKD, per germline. This CDR3 contains 15 residues. This chain's CDR3 is CATSDSRGPGNTIYF. CDR3 nucleotide sequence: TGTGCCACCAGTGACTCTCGGGGTCCTGGAAACACCATATATTTT.

The chain links TRBV7-3 to TRBJ2-3, with D perhaps TRBD2 (5 bases). Trimming left V 2 bases short and J 0 bases short, with 6 bases between. CDR1 and CDR2 from the germline V gene are SGHTA and FQGTGA. The CDR3 is made up of 14 amino acids. CDR3 sequence: CASSLAGSTDTQYF. Here the CDR3 DNA reads TGTGCCAGCAGCTTAGCGGGTAGCACAGATACGCAGTATTTT.

The chain carries TRBV3-1 (or the pseudogene TRBV3-2) and TRBJ1-3; no clear D. V was pared by 0 bases and J by 0 bases, with 6 bases between. The CDR3 is 15 amino acids. The germline V gene encodes CDR1 LGHDT and CDR2 YNNKEL (reference sequence). This CDR3 reads CASSQDTYSGNTIYF. The CDR3 nucleotides are TGTGCCAGCAGCCAAGATACCTACTCTGGAAACACCATATATTTT.